This T cell receptor (beta chain) appears in the sequencing data of a study of blood T cell repertoires in COVID-19 (dated by TCRdb to 2020 to 2022). For the study in its entirety: The collaborator samples originated in the United States, Italy and Spain and spanned the acute and convalescent phases of COVID-19. Subjects who had been exposed to COVID-19, were actively infected with it, or had recovered from it provided the deeply sampled blood TCRbeta repertoires that made up the dataset. The repertoires were released in a freely available public database intended as a resource for research on the immune response to SARS-CoV-2. The prospective study material was composed of cDNA or gDNA derived from T cells, B-cell-depleted T cells, or PBMCs. Where available, HLA class I and class II types were taken from metadata supplied by the sample provider and were not determined by assay-based typing. Samples were obtained from the ongoing ImmuneRACE study (first 160 participants) and from about 1,300 subjects provided by 6 global collaborators. A de-identified subject ID, COVID-19 status, age in years and sex were almost always included in the sample metadata. Results and caveats for the whole study, not just this receptor: How much clinical and demographic metadata was included differed by source and by participant, and the metadata was provided uncurated.

Participants in the prospective study were aged about 18 to 89 years, lived in over 20 United States geographic areas, and enrolled through a virtual design. To assign participants to cohorts, the prospective study relied on clinical history that participants themselves reported in a screening survey and a study questionnaire. Each participant in the prospective study had whole blood, serum and a nasopharyngeal or oropharyngeal swab collected by mobile phlebotomists. Over a roughly two-month period, participants in the prospective study had the option of providing additional blood draws and questionnaires. Blood samples from the prospective study were shipped frozen or at room temperature prior to DNA extraction. TCRbeta CDR3 regions were amplified from genomic DNA using the immunoSEQ Assay, a bias-controlled multiplex PCR. The published analysis was carried out like this. Within the assay, amplification of reference gene primers was used to estimate how many nucleated cells each sample contained. To quantify the absolute abundance of each unique TCRbeta CDR3 rearrangement, sequence reads were collapsed and filtered. For each sample, productive Simpson clonality was calculated by taking the square root of Simpson's diversity index across productive rearrangements. TCRdb retrieved this table from immuneACCESS and kept in-frame rearrangements only. Not all clones are present; in checked studies, unresolved V genes account for under half, and no reason is known for the remainder. V and J calls and clone size are copied from that table; D and trimming were computed from the DNA. The sample profile shows approximately 330,000 clones; approximately 83% of them were found once. The ten largest account for 3.5% to 4.5% of the sample.

Unmatched junction bases come to 11, with V trimmed by 4 bases and J by 5 bases. Via the germline V gene, CDR1 is ENHRY and CDR2 SYGVKD. From the cysteine up to the phenylalanine, the CDR3 has a length of 17 residues. Only the CDR3 DNA is retained, 51 bases long and in frame from the first base. In the case of this clone: It lacks a known antigen. The record has no base qualities; no much larger clone is one base away.

This chain joins TRBV10-3 to TRBJ2-7; 13 bases in between match TRBD2. Material for sequencing was PBMCs or T cells enriched from blood (not recorded which). The sequence was collected from a woman in her 40s with acute COVID-19. The CDR3 reads CAISGGPGLAGYDEQYF. The nucleotide sequence is TGTGCCATCAGTGGAGGCCCGGGACTAGCGGGATATGACGAGCAGTACTTC.